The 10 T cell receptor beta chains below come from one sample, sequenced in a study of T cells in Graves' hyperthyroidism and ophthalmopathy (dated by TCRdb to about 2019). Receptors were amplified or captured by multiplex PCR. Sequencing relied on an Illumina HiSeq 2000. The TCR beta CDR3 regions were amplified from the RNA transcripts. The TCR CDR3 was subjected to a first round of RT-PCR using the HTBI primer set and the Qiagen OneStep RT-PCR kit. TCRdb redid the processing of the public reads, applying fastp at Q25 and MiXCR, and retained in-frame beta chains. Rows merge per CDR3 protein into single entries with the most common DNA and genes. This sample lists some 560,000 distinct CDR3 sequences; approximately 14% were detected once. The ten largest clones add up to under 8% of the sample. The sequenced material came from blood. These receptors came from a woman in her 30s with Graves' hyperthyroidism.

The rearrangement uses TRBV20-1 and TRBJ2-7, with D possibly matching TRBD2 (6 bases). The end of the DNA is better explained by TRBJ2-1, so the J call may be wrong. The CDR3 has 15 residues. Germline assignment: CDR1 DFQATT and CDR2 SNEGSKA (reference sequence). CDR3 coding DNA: TGCAGTGCTAGACTCGGGACTCACGAATCCTACGAGCAGTTCTTC. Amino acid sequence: CSARLGTHESYEQFF.

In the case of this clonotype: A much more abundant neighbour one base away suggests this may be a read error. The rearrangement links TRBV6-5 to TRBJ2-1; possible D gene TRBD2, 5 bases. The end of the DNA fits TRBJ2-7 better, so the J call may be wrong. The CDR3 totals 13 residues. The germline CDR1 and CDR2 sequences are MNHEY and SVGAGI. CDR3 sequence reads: CASSSGIQNEQYF. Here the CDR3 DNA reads TGTGCCAGCAGTTCCGGGATCCAGAATGAGCAGTACTTC.

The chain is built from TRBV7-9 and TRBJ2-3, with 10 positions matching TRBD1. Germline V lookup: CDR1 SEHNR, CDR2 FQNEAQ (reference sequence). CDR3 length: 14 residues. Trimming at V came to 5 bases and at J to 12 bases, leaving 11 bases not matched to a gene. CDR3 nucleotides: TGTGCCAGCAGCACAGGGACAGGGGCCTTTTTCCAGTATTTT. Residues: CASSTGTGAFFQYF.

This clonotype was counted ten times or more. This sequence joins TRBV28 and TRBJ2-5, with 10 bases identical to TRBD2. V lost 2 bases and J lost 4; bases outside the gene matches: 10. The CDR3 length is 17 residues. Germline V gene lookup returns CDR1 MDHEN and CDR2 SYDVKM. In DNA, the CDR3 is TGTGCCAGCAGTTTAGTTGTTCGGGCTAGCGGGAGAGAGACCCAGTACTTC. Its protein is CASSLVVRASGRETQYF. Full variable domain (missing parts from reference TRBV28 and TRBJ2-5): DVKVTQSSRYLVKRTGEKVFLECVQDMDHENMFWYRQDPGLGLRLIYFSYDVKMKEKGDIPEGYSVSREKKERFSLILESASTNQTSMYLCASSLVVRASGRETQYFGPGTRLLVL.

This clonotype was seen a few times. CDR3 bases: TGTGCCAGCAGCGCCGAACTAGCGGGAGAAGTCTTCGGCGGGGAGCTGTTTTTT. Translating gives CASSAELAGEVFGGELFF. The rearrangement joins TRBV9 to TRBJ2-2, with 11 bases that match TRBD2. The CDR3 totals 18 residues. Losses at the gene ends were 3 bases for V and 7 bases for J; bases not matched to a gene: 14. Germline V gene data show CDR1 as SGDLS and CDR2 as YYNGEE.

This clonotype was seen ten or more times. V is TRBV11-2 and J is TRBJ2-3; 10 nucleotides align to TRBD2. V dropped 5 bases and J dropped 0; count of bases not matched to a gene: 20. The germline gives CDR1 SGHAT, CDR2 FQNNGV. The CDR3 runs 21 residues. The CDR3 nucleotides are TGTGCCAGCAGCCAACCCCTATCCGGGACTAGCGATGCTTCTAGCACAGATACGCAGTATTTT. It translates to CASSQPLSGTSDASSTDTQYF.

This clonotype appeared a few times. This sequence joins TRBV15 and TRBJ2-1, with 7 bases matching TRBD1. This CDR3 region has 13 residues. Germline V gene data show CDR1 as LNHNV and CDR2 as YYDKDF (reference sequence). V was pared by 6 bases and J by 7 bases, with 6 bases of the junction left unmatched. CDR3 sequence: CATRGGQWNEQFF. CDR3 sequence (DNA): TGTGCCACCAGAGGGGGACAGTGGAATGAGCAGTTCTTC.

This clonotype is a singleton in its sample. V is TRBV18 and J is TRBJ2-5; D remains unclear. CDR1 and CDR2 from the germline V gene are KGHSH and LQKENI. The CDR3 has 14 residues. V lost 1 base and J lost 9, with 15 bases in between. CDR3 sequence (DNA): TGTGCCAGCTCACCACTAGGCGGAATCGAGGCCCAGTACTTC. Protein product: CASSPLGGIEAQYF.

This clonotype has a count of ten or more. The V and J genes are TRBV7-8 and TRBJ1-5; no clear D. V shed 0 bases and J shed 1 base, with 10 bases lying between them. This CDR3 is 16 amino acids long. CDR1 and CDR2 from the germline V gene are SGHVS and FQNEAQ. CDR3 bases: TGTGCCAGCAGCTTAGCGCTCACGTCGAGCAATCAGCCCCAGCATTTT. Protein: CASSLALTSSNQPQHF.

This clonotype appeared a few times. In nucleotides, the CDR3 is TGTGCCAGCAGTTTAGGGACAAGCTCCTATAATTCACCCCTCCACTTT. It specifies CASSLGTSSYNSPLHF. The rearrangement joins TRBV12-3 or TRBV12-4 to TRBJ1-6; possible D gene TRBD1, 5 bases. This CDR3 contains 16 residues. Trimming removed 1 base at V and 0 bases at J, with 7 bases between.